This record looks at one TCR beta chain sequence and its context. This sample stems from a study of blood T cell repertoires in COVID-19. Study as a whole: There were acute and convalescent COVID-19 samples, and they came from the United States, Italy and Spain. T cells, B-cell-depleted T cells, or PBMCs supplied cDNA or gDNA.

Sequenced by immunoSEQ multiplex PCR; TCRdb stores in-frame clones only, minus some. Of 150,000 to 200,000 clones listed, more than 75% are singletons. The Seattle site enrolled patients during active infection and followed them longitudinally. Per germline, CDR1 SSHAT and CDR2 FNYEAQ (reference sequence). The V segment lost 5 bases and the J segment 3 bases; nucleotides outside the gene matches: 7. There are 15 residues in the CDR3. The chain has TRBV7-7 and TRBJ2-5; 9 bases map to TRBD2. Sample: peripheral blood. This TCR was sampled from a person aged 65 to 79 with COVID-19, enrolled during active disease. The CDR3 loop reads CASSPQGTSKETQYF. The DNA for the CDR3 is TGTGCCAGCAGCCCCCAAGGGACTAGCAAAGAGACCCAGTACTTC.